Below are 13 T cell receptor beta chains sequenced from a single sample in a study of blood T cell repertoires in COVID-19. Assay used: immunoSEQ multiplex PCR; TCRdb lists only in-frame clones, some missing. This table has around 42,000 clones, around 85% appearing once. Material: peripheral blood. Receptor source: a human donor in a cohort sampled during active COVID-19.

The chain couples TRBV7-8 to TRBJ1-3; no definite D call. Germline V gene sequence: CDR1 SGHVS, CDR2 FQNEAQ. The CDR3 contains 15 residues. Trimming took 2 bases from V and 4 from J, leaving 12 bases between them. CDR3 sequence reads: CASSLSRGTGNTIYF. The CDR3 region has the DNA TGTGCCAGCAGCTTATCCCGCGGTACCGGAAACACCATATATTTT.

This chain links TRBV3-1 (or the pseudogene TRBV3-2) with TRBJ2-1, with TRBD1 identical over 7 bases. Germline assignment: CDR1 LGHDT and CDR2 YNNKEL (reference sequence). Trimming cost V 4 bases and J 5 bases; bases outside gene matches: 8. The CDR3 has 15 residues. CDR3 in amino acids: CASSPDRVVDNEQFF. The DNA of the CDR3 is TGTGCCAGCAGCCCTGACAGGGTAGTCGACAATGAGCAGTTCTTC.

The chain carries TRBV28 and TRBJ1-2, with D unclear. Germline V CDR1 and CDR2: MDHEN, SYDVKM. The CDR3 length is 12 residues. Between the trimmed V and J ends, which lost 5 bases and 6 bases, there was a span of 10 bases. CDR3 in DNA: TGTGCCAGCAGTACCCCCCAGGATGGCTACACCTTC. It specifies CASSTPQDGYTF.

J is TRBJ2-4 and V is TRBV19; D perhaps matches TRBD2 (7 bases). Germline V gene lookup returns CDR1 LNHDA and CDR2 SQIVND (reference sequence). This CDR3 contains 17 residues. The germline V and J ends were trimmed by 3 bases and 4 bases, with 19 bases remaining between them. CDR3 residues: CASSIAAAGARKNIQYF. CDR3 DNA sequence: TGTGCCAGTAGTATTGCGGCGGCGGGGGCGAGGAAAAACATTCAGTACTTC.

The gene calls are TRBV28 and TRBJ2-3; the match to TRBD2 covers 8 bases. CDR1 MDHEN and CDR2 SYDVKM come from the germline V gene. This CDR3 has 15 amino acids. The ends lost 6 bases at V and 3 bases at J; junction bases unmatched: 8. This CDR3 reads CASSRSAGGTDTQYF. Written as DNA, the CDR3 is TGTGCCAGCAGCCGCAGCGCGGGGGGAACAGATACGCAGTATTTT.

This clone has only one observation. V gene TRBV2 combines with J gene TRBJ2-3; the match to TRBD1 covers 7 bases. Germline lookup yields CDR1 SNHLY and CDR2 FYNNEI. CDR3 length: 15 residues. The V segment lost 7 bases and the J segment 6 bases; nucleotides outside the gene matches: 13. For the CDR3, the DNA is TGTGCCAGCAAGGAAAGACAGGGACGAGGTGATACGCAGTATTTT. Amino acids: CASKERQGRGDTQYF.

This clone occurred a few times. The V and J genes are TRBV5-4 and TRBJ1-1; D not certain. In germline, CDR1 is SGHNT, CDR2 YYREEE (reference sequence). V dropped 0 bases and J dropped 2 bases, with 11 bases sitting between them. CDR3 length equals 15 residues. CDR3 sequence: CASSLGRRGNTEAFF. The CDR3 DNA follows: TGTGCCAGCAGCTTGGGCCGACGGGGAAACACTGAAGCTTTCTTT.

The chain recombines TRBV6-5 with TRBJ1-4; a weak D match, TRBD1 (5 bases). The V gene's germline CDR1 is MNHEY and CDR2 SVGAGI. The V gene lost 6 bases and the J gene lost 8 bases, with 13 bases spanning the gap. CDR3 length: 13 residues. CDR3 DNA: TGTGCCAGCAGGGGCGGGGGTTTCGAAAAACTGTTTTTT. Its protein is CASRGGGFEKLFF.

In this sample, this clone turned up a few times. V gene TRBV29-1 combines with J gene TRBJ2-3, with TRBD1 as a possible D gene (5 bases). Germline-derived CDR1 and CDR2 are SQVTM and ANQGSEA. Trimming took off 3 bases at V and 7 bases at J, with 17 bases between the two ends. The CDR3 totals 14 residues. The CDR3 DNA is TGCAGCGTTGATGGGGCAGAGGAAGCATATACGCAGTATTTT. Protein product: CSVDGAEEAYTQYF.

This chain uses TRBV15 with TRBJ1-6; D remains ambiguous. The CDR3 has 16 amino acids. Trimming pared 0 bases from V and 7 bases from J, leaving 13 bases between. Germline-derived CDR1 and CDR2 are LNHNV and YYDKDF (reference sequence). The CDR3 here is CATSRDRSILNSPLHF. CDR3 coding DNA: TGTGCCACCAGCAGAGATCGGAGCATTTTGAATTCACCCCTCCACTTT. The full variable domain, in which reference TRBV15 and TRBJ1-6 provide the parts outside the CDR3, is DAMVIQNPRYQVTQFGKPVTLSCSQTLNHNVMYWYQQKSSQAPKLLFHYYDKDFNNEADTPDNFQSRRPNTSFCFLDIRSPGLGDTAMYLCATSRDRSILNSPLHFGNGTRLTVT.

V gene TRBV24-1 combines with J gene TRBJ2-3, with 8 nucleotides matching TRBD1. The V gene end was trimmed by 4 bases and the J gene end by 3 bases; junction bases not matched to a gene: 8. CDR3 length: 16 residues. Looked up from germline, CDR1 is KGHDR and CDR2 is SFDVKD. In DNA, the CDR3 is TGTGCCACCAGTGACCCTGGACAGGGACTGACAGATACGCAGTATTTT. Its translation: CATSDPGQGLTDTQYF.

The chain couples TRBV28 to TRBJ2-2; no clear D gene. The CDR3 covers 14 residues. Trimming shortened V by 4 bases and J by 4 bases, and 10 bases separated the two germline ends. Germline CDR1 and CDR2: MDHEN and SYDVKM. The chain's CDR3 is CASSSGILTGELFF. CDR3 coding DNA: TGTGCCAGCAGTTCGGGTATACTCACCGGGGAGCTGTTTTTT. Based on the CDR3 plus reference TRBV28 and TRBJ2-2, the full variable domain is DVKVTQSSRYLVKRTGEKVFLECVQDMDHENMFWYRQDPGLGLRLIYFSYDVKMKEKGDIPEGYSVSREKKERFSLILESASTNQTSMYLCASSSGILTGELFFGEGSRLTVL.

This chain connects TRBV27 to TRBJ1-2; D not certain. The CDR3 has 13 residues. Trimming took off 3 bases at V and 2 bases at J, with 7 bases between the two ends. The V gene's germline CDR1 is MNHEY and CDR2 SMNVEV (reference sequence). CDR3 sequence reads: CASSFAANYGYTF. In DNA, the CDR3 is TGTGCCAGCAGTTTCGCGGCCAACTATGGCTACACCTTC.